A selection of T cell receptor beta chains follows, all from one sample in a study of T cell responses to AZD1222 COVID-19 vaccine. The assay was immunoSEQ multiplex PCR, and TCRdb's table has in-frame clones only and misses some. This table holds 180,000 or so clones, approximately 94% found once. The specimen was peripheral blood, collected on day 0 of AZD1222 vaccination. The receptors were sampled from an adult in good health. Each CDR3 is given with its conserved first and last residue. D genes are given only for firm matches. Rows may omit the clone size; those that give it use once, few, many or a size class.

>TRBV27|TRBD1|NA|TRBJ2-4
CASSFNRGNIQYF
TGTGCCAGCAGTTTTAACAGGGGGAACATTCAGTACTTC
>TRBV7-2|NA|few|TRBJ2-1
CASSLRVGEQFF
TGTGCCAGCAGCTTACGAGTAGGCGAGCAGTTCTTC
>TRBV7-6|NA|NA|TRBJ2-7
CASSLDSLTYEQYF
TGTGCCAGCAGCTTAGACAGTTTAACCTACGAGCAGTACTTC
>TRBV29-1|NA|NA|TRBJ1-2
CSVVEGIGGYTF
TGCAGCGTTGTAGAGGGGATTGGTGGCTACACCTTC
>TRBV27|TRBD2|NA|TRBJ2-2
CASLSGSGTGELFF
TGTGCCAGCCTTAGCGGGAGCGGCACCGGGGAGCTGTTTTTT
>TRBV30|TRBD1|NA|TRBJ1-6
CAWSVPGRGGTLHF
TGTGCCTGGAGTGTACCGGGCAGGGGGGGTACCCTCCACTTT
>TRBV5-1|TRBD1|once|TRBJ1-1
CASNPGGNTEAFF
TGCGCCAGCAATCCAGGGGGGAACACTGAAGCTTTCTTT
>TRBV18|NA|once|TRBJ2-4
CASSPQGEGRNIQYF
TGTGCCAGCTCACCACAGGGAGAAGGGAGAAACATTCAGTACTTC
>TRBV19|TRBD1|NA|TRBJ2-7
CASSPRQGPTTYEQYF
TGTGCCAGTAGTCCTCGACAGGGACCCACCACCTACGAGCAGTACTTC
>TRBV21-1|NA|NA|TRBJ1-2
CASSKRVTSYGYTF
TGTGCCAGCAGCAAAAGGGTCACCTCCTATGGCTACACCTTC
>TRBV28|TRBD2|NA|TRBJ2-7
CASTQPTSGFYEQYF
TGTGCCAGCACTCAACCGACTAGCGGATTCTACGAGCAGTACTTC
>TRBV14|NA|NA|TRBJ1-3
CASSQVGAGNTIYF
TGTGCCAGCAGCCAAGTAGGTGCTGGAAACACCATATATTTT
>TRBV7-3|NA|NA|TRBJ2-1
CASVRGSYNEQFF
TGTGCCAGCGTGCGGGGAAGTTACAATGAGCAGTTCTTC
>TRBV5-4|NA|NA|TRBJ1-2
CASSLAYGNYGYTF
TGTGCCAGCAGCTTGGCCTACGGCAACTATGGCTACACCTTC
>TRBV2|NA|NA|TRBJ1-1
CASSERNSPQFDTLNTEAFF
TGTGCCAGCAGTGAAAGGAACAGCCCTCAATTTGACACGTTGAACACTGAAGCTTTCTTT
>TRBV30|NA|NA|TRBJ1-6
CAWSSQSNSPLHF
TGTGCCTGGTCATCGCAATCAAATTCACCCCTCCACTTT
>TRBV3-1/TRBV3-2|NA|NA|TRBJ2-7
CASSQSRGPEQYF
TGTGCCAGCAGCCAGAGTCGGGGTCCCGAGCAGTACTTC
>TRBV29-1|NA|NA|TRBJ1-2
CSVVRGGPEGYTF
TGCAGCGTTGTAAGGGGCGGACCAGAGGGCTACACCTTC
>TRBV5-8|TRBD1|NA|TRBJ1-5
CASSHGDREHQPQHF
TGTGCCAGCAGCCACGGGGACAGGGAGCATCAGCCCCAGCATTTT
>TRBV14|NA|NA|TRBJ1-6
CASTSARGSPLHF
TGTGCCAGCACTAGTGCGCGAGGTTCACCCCTCCACTTT
>TRBV14|NA|NA|TRBJ1-5
CASSYRGGQPQHF
TGTGCCAGCAGCTACCGGGGGGGTCAGCCCCAGCATTTT
>TRBV9|NA|NA|TRBJ2-3
CASSVGGSGEADTQYF
TGTGCCAGCAGCGTAGGCGGGTCAGGGGAAGCAGATACGCAGTATTTT
>TRBV3-1/TRBV3-2|TRBD2|NA|TRBJ2-3
CASSQDQRGAPRKQYF
TGTGCCAGCAGCCAAGATCAGCGGGGAGCCCCACGGAAACAGTATTTT
>TRBV19|NA|NA|TRBJ1-4
CASSRTLLSTNEKLFF
TGTGCCAGTAGTAGGACACTTCTTTCAACTAATGAAAAACTGTTTTTT
>TRBV11-2|NA|NA|TRBJ2-3
CASSSQSTDTQYF
TGTGCCAGCAGCTCCCAAAGCACAGATACGCAGTATTTT
>TRBV5-4|NA|few|TRBJ1-2
CASSLEGRSGYTF
TGTGCCAGCAGCTTGGAGGGTAGAAGTGGCTACACCTTC